This T cell receptor beta chain was recovered during a study of blood T cell repertoires in COVID-19. The data were produced by immunoSEQ multiplex PCR, yet TCRdb's version contains in-frame clones alone and is incomplete. This sample has around 160,000 clones, with 88% found just once. The CDR3 totals 16 residues. Germline V gene sequence: CDR1 LGHNA, CDR2 YSLEER. The ends lost 3 bases at V and 6 bases at J; junction bases unmatched: 14. The rearrangement joins TRBV4-3 to TRBJ2-7; 7 bases match TRBD1. The origin of this receptor is a human donor in a cohort sampled during active COVID-19. Specimen: peripheral blood. CDR3 DNA: TGCGCCAGCAGCCAGGAAAACACAGGGGATCAGGGCGAGCAGTACTTC. Protein sequence: CASSQENTGDQGEQYF.